This T cell receptor (beta chain) comes out of a study of beta chain features in type 1 diabetes. The overall study: All samples combined gave 107,917,701 sorted cells for examination.

General observations from the study: Shorter templates may be favored by PCR, equally so in patients and controls. Shortening that was moderate but significant affected the TCRB CDR3s of Type 1 diabetes patients in all four CD4+ subsets. A greater similarity of naive, central memory and Treg TCRB repertoires was seen among patients than among healthy donors.

There are a few counts of this clone. The antigen remains unidentified. V lost 2 bases, J lost 3 bases, and 9 bases stayed unmatched. Per the germline V gene, CDR1 is KGHSH and CDR2 is LQKENI. The CDR3 runs to 16 residues. Sequencing targeted expressed TCRB transcripts, as all isolated RNA had been reverse transcribed. The repertoire was sequenced with immunoSEQ multiplex PCR; TCRdb's copy has only in-frame clones and lacks some. The top ten hold 0.045% to 0.06% of the sample, which has about half a million clones, about an eighth seen once. Sequenced sample: naive CD4+ T cells from blood. V gene TRBV18 combines with J gene TRBJ2-7, with TRBD2 matching over 8 bases. This TCR was sampled from a woman younger than 30 in good health. As DNA, the CDR3 is TGTGCCAGCTCACCATCTCCAGCGGGAGCTGTCTACGAGCAGTACTTC. It specifies CASSPSPAGAVYEQYF.